The 14 T cell receptor beta chains listed next were all sequenced from one sample in a study of cytomegalovirus exposure and HLA in healthy donors. PCR involved 60 Vbeta and 13 Jbeta primers. The data were produced by immunoSEQ multiplex PCR, yet TCRdb's version contains in-frame clones alone and is incomplete. The sample shows 150,000 to 160,000 clones, approximately 81% of them seen only once. Material: PBMCs. The receptors here all came from a woman aged 18-29 years in good health and CMV-seronegative.

The chain carries TRBV25-1 and TRBJ1-5; 7 bases map to TRBD1. V lost 5 bases and J lost 5; bases outside the gene matches: 3. The CDR3 has 13 residues. Germline V gives CDR1 MGHDK, CDR2 SYGVNS. Here the CDR3 DNA reads TGTGCCAGCAGTCAAGACAGGGATCAGCCCCAGCATTTT. This sequence encodes CASSQDRDQPQHF.

The V call is TRBV11-2, the J call TRBJ2-4; 9 nucleotides align to TRBD1. The J segment lost 7 bases and the V segment lost 5 bases, leaving 6 bases of the junction unmatched. The CDR3 has 14 amino acids. The germline CDR1 and CDR2 sequences are SGHAT and FQNNGV. Here the CDR3 DNA reads TGTGCCAGCAGCCATGGACAGGGGAACAACATTCAGTACTTC. Protein: CASSHGQGNNIQYF.

The chain carries TRBV28 and TRBJ2-3, with 7 bases fitting TRBD2. CDR1 is MDHEN, CDR2 SYDVKM, per germline. CDR3 length: 19 amino acids. The V segment lost 2 bases and the J segment 4 bases; nucleotides outside the gene matches: 18. The chain's CDR3 is CASSLGFMTSGEIADTQYF. Written as DNA, the CDR3 is TGTGCCAGCAGTTTAGGGTTTATGACCAGCGGGGAGATCGCAGATACGCAGTATTTT.

The chain employs TRBV30 and TRBJ1-2; perhaps TRBD1 as D (5 bases). The CDR3 consists of 14 residues. Germline V CDR1 and CDR2: GTSNPN, SVGIG (reference sequence). V dropped 1 base and J dropped 9 bases, with 18 bases sitting between them. This chain's CDR3 is CAWSAKLRDSSYTF. The CDR3 region has the DNA TGTGCCTGGAGTGCAAAATTACGGGACTCTAGCTACACCTTC.

Worth noting for this clone: Additional DNA sequences in this sample encode the identical CDR3. The V and J genes are TRBV12-5 and TRBJ1-2, with D perhaps TRBD1 (5 bases). This CDR3 comprises 17 residues. Germline V lookup: CDR1 LGHNT, CDR2 FRNRAP. The V gene lost 6 bases and the J gene lost 8 bases, with 28 bases spanning the gap. The DNA for the CDR3 is TGTGCTAGTGGCTTTTTACCATTAACAGGCCCAAATCGGGGCTACACCTTC. Translating gives CASGFLPLTGPNRGYTF.

This chain links TRBV28 with TRBJ1-5, with TRBD1 as a possible D gene (6 bases). Germline loops: CDR1 MDHEN, CDR2 SYDVKM. V was clipped by 5 bases and J by 3 bases, with 17 bases between them. The CDR3 length is 16 residues. The CDR3 sequence: CASSHTPDRINQPQHF. The DNA of the CDR3 is TGTGCCAGCAGTCACACCCCGGACAGAATCAATCAGCCCCAGCATTTT.

This clone appeared a few times. The chain links TRBV6-4 to TRBJ2-2, with D tentatively TRBD2 (5 bases). The V end was cut by 0 bases, the J end by 3 bases, with 5 bases between. The germline V gene has CDR1 MRHNA and CDR2 SNTAGT. The CDR3 runs 14 residues. The CDR3 bases are TGTGCCAGCAGTGACTCTAGCGACACCGGGGAGCTGTTTTTT. Translation gives CASSDSSDTGELFF.

This chain links TRBV11-2 with TRBJ1-3; no clear D. This CDR3 is built from 12 residues. Trimming shortened V by 6 bases and J by 0 bases, and 3 bases separated the two germline ends. Germline CDR1 reads SGHAT; CDR2 reads FQNNGV. DNA for the CDR3: TGTGCCAGCAGTATCTCTGGAAACACCATATATTTT. This codes for CASSISGNTIYF.

The genes are TRBV30 and TRBJ2-1, with 14 bases aligning to TRBD2. After removal of 7 bases from V and 1 base from J, the junction contained 27 bases not matched to a gene. This CDR3 region has 23 residues. In germline, CDR1 is GTSNPN, CDR2 SVGIG (reference sequence). CDR3 in DNA: TGTGCCTACCAGACAGGGGAATTAACGCCGGGACTAGCGGGAGTATGGTCCTACAATGAGCAGTTCTTC. This sequence encodes CAYQTGELTPGLAGVWSYNEQFF.

The chain has TRBV4-3 and TRBJ2-7; TRBD1 is a possible D gene (7 bases). The CDR3 contains 15 residues. Germline CDR1 reads LGHNA; CDR2 reads YSLEER. Trimming pared 3 bases from V and 1 base from J, leaving 13 bases between. As DNA, the CDR3 is TGCGCCAGCAGCCAGATCCAGGGGGGTTCCTACGAGCAGTACTTC. As protein: CASSQIQGGSYEQYF.

The rearrangement uses TRBV7-3 and TRBJ2-2; 7 positions match TRBD2. Germline V gives CDR1 SGHTA, CDR2 FQGTGA. V lost 4 bases to trimming and J lost 3 bases; unmatched junction nucleotides: 2. The CDR3 covers 14 residues. This chain's CDR3 is CASSWGGDTGELFF. CDR3 bases: TGTGCCAGCAGCTGGGGGGGGGACACCGGGGAGCTGTTTTTT.

V is TRBV7-9 and J is TRBJ1-1, with TRBD1 identical over 8 bases. Germline-derived CDR1 and CDR2 are SEHNR and FQNEAQ (reference sequence). The CDR3 runs 15 residues. After removal of 4 bases from V and 0 bases from J, the junction contained 4 bases not matched to a gene. The CDR3 DNA follows: TGTGCCAGCAGCTACCTACAGGGGGTGAACACTGAAGCTTTCTTT. Amino acid sequence: CASSYLQGVNTEAFF. Together with reference TRBV7-9 and TRBJ1-1, the CDR3 gives the full variable domain: DTGVSQNPRHKITKRGQNVTFRCDPISEHNRLYWYRQTLGQGPEFLTYFQNEAQLEKSRLLSDRFSAERPKGSFSTLEIQRTEQGDSAMYLCASSYLQGVNTEAFFGQGTRLTVV.

V gene TRBV15 combines with J gene TRBJ2-4, with TRBD2 identical over 15 bases. V was pared by 11 bases and J by 14 bases, with 7 bases of the junction left unmatched. The germline CDR1 and CDR2 sequences are LNHNV and YYDKDF (reference sequence). The CDR3 sequence is 12 residues long. The CDR3 loop reads CASGLAGGREYF. The CDR3 coding sequence is TGTGCCTCGGGACTAGCGGGGGGCCGAGAGTACTTC.

This clone has more than one count but fewer than ten. The CDR3 region is CASQNGAGVEYNEQFF. The CDR3 DNA reads TGTGCCAGCCAGAATGGGGCGGGAGTTGAGTACAATGAGCAGTTCTTC. This rearrangement joins TRBV18 to TRBJ2-1; 7 bases match TRBD2. V lost 8 bases to trimming and J lost 4 bases; unmatched junction nucleotides: 14. The CDR3 consists of 16 residues. The V gene's germline CDR1 is KGHSH and CDR2 LQKENI.